This is a list of T cell receptor beta chains from one sample in a study of breast tumors, draining lymph nodes, adjacent tissues. Using its own MiXCR run on the multiplex PCR reads, TCRdb lists one record per CDR3 protein. The top ten hold approximately 30% of the sample, which has approximately 15,000 distinct CDR3 sequences, around 57% seen once. The source material was tumor-adjacent breast tissue. Source of these receptors: a female donor with breast cancer. Some clones in this sample may be carry-over from other donors' samples. Each CDR3 is given with its conserved first and last residue. The order of the fields is D gene, V gene, clone size, J gene, CDR3 DNA, CDR3 protein. The D gene is left open where the match is weak. The listing skips clone size in some rows; elsewhere it reads once, few, many or a size class.

.	TRBV7-3	.	TRBJ1-6	TGTGCCAGCAGCGCCGAACCGACGGGGGGGTCACCCCTCCACTTT	CASSAEPTGGSPLHF
TRBD2	TRBV12-3/TRBV12-4	many	TRBJ2-5	TGTGCCAGCAGTCCGCCGGGGGGGGGAGGAGAGACCCAGTACTTC	CASSPPGGGGETQYF
.	TRBV20-1	.	TRBJ2-7	TGCAGTGCTAGAGCTGAGACTTTCTCCTCCGAGCAGTACTTC	CSARAETFSSEQYF
.	TRBV25-1	.	TRBJ1-4	TGTGCCAGCAGTGGCCGACAGGTTGGAAAACTGTTTTTT	CASSGRQVGKLFF
TRBD1	TRBV10-3	.	TRBJ1-2	TGTGCCATCAGCGAGGACAGGCCCATCTATGGCTACACCTTC	CAISEDRPIYGYTF
TRBD1	TRBV10-3	.	TRBJ1-5	TGTGCCAGTCGACAGGGGCCGAATCAGCCCCAGCATTTT	CASRQGPNQPQHF
TRBD2	TRBV19	.	TRBJ2-7	TGTGCCAGTAGTACCCACACTAGCGGGAGGTACGAGCAGTACTTC	CASSTHTSGRYEQYF
.	TRBV2	medium-sized	TRBJ2-7	TGTGCCAGCAAGGGGGAACTTGGAGTACAGTACTTC	CASKGELGVQYF
.	TRBV9	many	TRBJ2-7	TGTGCCAGCAGCGTAACCGGACAGGGAGGGTCCTACGAGCAGTACTTC	CASSVTGQGGSYEQYF
.	TRBV20-1	.	TRBJ2-5	TGCAGTGCTAGAGATTGGGGAAAGGGGGTGCGGGTAGAGACCCAGTACTTC	CSARDWGKGVRVETQYF
TRBD2	TRBV28	many	TRBJ2-5	TGTGCCAGCAGTACGCTAGCGGGGAGGTACCAAGAGACCCAGTACTTC	CASSTLAGRYQETQYF
.	TRBV24-1	many	TRBJ1-5	TGTGCCACCAGTGATTTTGCCCAGCCCCAGCATTTT	CATSDFAQPQHF
.	TRBV29-1	.	TRBJ2-5	TGCAGCATTGATTACGGAGGGTCGGTAGGGACCCAGTACTTC	CSIDYGGSVGTQYF
TRBD2	TRBV7-8	many	TRBJ2-7	TGTGCCAGCAGCTTTGGGGCTAGCGGGGCCTACGAGCAGTACTTC	CASSFGASGAYEQYF
TRBD1	TRBV12-3/TRBV12-4	.	TRBJ1-3	TGTGCCAGCAGTTTAGGACAGGGGTATGGCTACACCATATATTTT	CASSLGQGYGYTIYF
TRBD2	TRBV19	.	TRBJ2-1	TGTGCCAGTAGTATGGGGACTAGCGGTTACAATGAGCAGTTCTTC	CASSMGTSGYNEQFF
.	TRBV14	.	TRBJ2-7	TGTGCCAGCAGCCAGACCCCAACCGGGGAGCAGTACTTC	CASSQTPTGEQYF
.	TRBV4-3	.	TRBJ2-7	.	CASSFYICSAYIAGGGSSYEQYF
TRBD2	TRBV7-8	once	TRBJ2-7	TGTGCCAGCAGCTTCGGGACTAGCGGATCCTACGAGCAGTACTTC	CASSFGTSGSYEQYF
TRBD1	TRBV2	.	TRBJ2-3	TGTGCCAGCAAAAGGGACAGAAGCACAGATACGCAGTATTTT	CASKRDRSTDTQYF
.	TRBV29-1	few	TRBJ1-1	TGCAGCGGACTATACACTGAAGCTTTCTTT	CSGLYTEAFF
TRBD1	TRBV2	few	TRBJ1-3	TGTGCCAGCAGGGGGACAGGGTGGACTGGAAACACCATATATTTT	CASRGTGWTGNTIYF
.	TRBV10-3	many	TRBJ1-2	TGTGCCATCAGTGAGTCAATGTTGGAGGGCTACACCTTC	CAISESMLEGYTF
.	TRBV12-3/TRBV12-4	.	TRBJ1-3	TGTGCCAGCAGTTGGGGCAGTGTTGGAAACACCATATATTTT	CASSWGSVGNTIYF
.	TRBV7-8	.	TRBJ2-7	TGTGCCAGCAGCTTATCAGTAGGCGGATCTGCCTACGAGCAGTACTTC	CASSLSVGGSAYEQYF
TRBD1	TRBV7-9	.	TRBJ1-2	TGTGCCAGCAGCACCGACCAGACAGGGCTGAGGAACTATGGCTACACCTTC	CASSTDQTGLRNYGYTF
.	TRBV19	many	TRBJ2-4	TGTGCCACCAAGGGATTCAAAAACATTCAGTACTTC	CATKGFKNIQYF
.	TRBV19	.	TRBJ2-1	TGTGCCAGTAGTACCACCGGGGGTCATTACAATGAGCAGTTCTTC	CASSTTGGHYNEQFF
.	TRBV5-1	few	TRBJ1-5	TGCGCCAGCAGCTCAGGGACGGGTCAGCCCCAGCATTTT	CASSSGTGQPQHF
.	TRBV6-1	medium-sized	TRBJ2-5	TGTGCCAGCAGTGAAGCCCACATCACGGAGACCCAGTACTTC	CASSEAHITETQYF
.	TRBV20-1	.	TRBJ2-5	TGCAGTGCTCCGATAGCGAGAGAGACCCAGTACTTC	CSAPIARETQYF
.	TRBV9	many	TRBJ1-4	TGTGCCAGCAGCGGACAGCCGAATGAAAAACTGTTTTTT	CASSGQPNEKLFF
.	TRBV20-1	.	TRBJ2-7	TGCAGCGCTAGGGACATAACCTACGAGCAGTACTTC	CSARDITYEQYF
.	TRBV4-2	.	TRBJ2-3	TGTGCCAGCAGCTTCCAAGGTGACGATACGCAGTATTTT	CASSFQGDDTQYF
TRBD2	TRBV4-1	.	TRBJ2-1	TGCGCCAGCAGCGACATTGGCGGGAGGAATGAGCAGTTCTTC	CASSDIGGRNEQFF
TRBD2	TRBV7-9	.	TRBJ2-1	TGTGCCAGCAGTCAACTCCCCGGGACTAGTCTCGGCAATGAGCAGTTCTTC	CASSQLPGTSLGNEQFF
.	TRBV7-8	many	TRBJ2-3	TGTGCCAGCAGCGGACAGGGATGGGGGGGAGATACGCAGTATTTT	CASSGQGWGGDTQYF
.	TRBV30	.	TRBJ2-7	TGTGCCTGGGGCAGATACGAGCAGTACTTC	CAWGRYEQYF
TRBD1	TRBV20-1	.	TRBJ2-7	TGCAGTGCAATGCCCGGGACAGGGTACTACGAGCAGTACTTC	CSAMPGTGYYEQYF
.	TRBV7-2	.	TRBJ1-4	TGTGCCAGCAGCTTAGATCAGGGCGCTGAAAAACTGTTTTTT	CASSLDQGAEKLFF
.	TRBV29-1	few	TRBJ1-6	TGCAGCGTTGGGGGTGGCAATTCACCCCTCCACTTT	CSVGGGNSPLHF
TRBD2	TRBV5-1	once	TRBJ2-7	TGTGCCAGCAGCTTAGAGGCTAGCGGAATGGGAGCGGGCTACGAGCAGTACTTC	CASSLEASGMGAGYEQYF
.	TRBV10-3	.	TRBJ2-3	TGTGCCATCAGTGCCCCTGAGACTAGCACAGATACGCAGTATTTT	CAISAPETSTDTQYF
.	TRBV20-1	.	TRBJ1-2	TGCAGTGCTAGAGTGGCTATATTCTTATGTGCTAACTATGGCTACACCTTC	CSARVAIFLCANYGYTF
.	TRBV5-5	medium-sized	TRBJ1-2	TGTGCCAGCGCCAAGGACAGCAACTATGGCTACACCTTC	CASAKDSNYGYTF
.	TRBV3-1	.	TRBJ1-2	TGTGCCAGCAGCCAAGTGTCAAGTGGCGGCTACACCTTC	CASSQVSSGGYTF
TRBD2	TRBV20-1	.	TRBJ2-1	TGCAGTGCCCCGGGACTAGCGGACAGCGGGCAGTTCTTC	CSAPGLADSGQFF
TRBD1	TRBV19	medium-sized	TRBJ1-6	TGTGCCAGTAGTCCGACAGGGGCATATAATTCACCCCTCCACTTT	CASSPTGAYNSPLHF